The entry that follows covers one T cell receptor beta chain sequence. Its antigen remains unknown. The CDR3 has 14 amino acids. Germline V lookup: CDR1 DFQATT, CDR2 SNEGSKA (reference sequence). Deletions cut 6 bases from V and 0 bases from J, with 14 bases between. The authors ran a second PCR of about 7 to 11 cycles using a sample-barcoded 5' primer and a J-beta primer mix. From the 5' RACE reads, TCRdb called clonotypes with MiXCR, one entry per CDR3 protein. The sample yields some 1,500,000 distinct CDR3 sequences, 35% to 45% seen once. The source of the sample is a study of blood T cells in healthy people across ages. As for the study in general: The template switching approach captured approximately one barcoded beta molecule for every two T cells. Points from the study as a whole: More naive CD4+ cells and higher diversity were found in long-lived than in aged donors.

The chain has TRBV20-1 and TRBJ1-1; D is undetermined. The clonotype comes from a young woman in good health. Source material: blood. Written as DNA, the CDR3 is TGCAGTGCCCTCGCGCGGGCGATGAACACTGAAGCTTTCTTT. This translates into CSALARAMNTEAFF.